A single sample is the source of the 8 T cell receptor beta chains below, sequenced in a study of blood T cell repertoires in COVID-19. Here immunoSEQ multiplex PCR was the method, and the copy in TCRdb shows in-frame clones only, minus some. The repertoire has about 440,000 clones, about 89% of them found once; the top ten carry 4% to 5.5%. Material for sequencing was peripheral blood. Receptor source: a woman between 25 and 40 years old with acute or convalescent COVID-19.

The rearrangement joins TRBV27 to TRBJ1-4, with D perhaps TRBD1 (5 bases). V was clipped by 0 bases and J by 6 bases, with 14 bases between them. This CDR3 region has 16 residues. Per germline, CDR1 MNHEY and CDR2 SMNVEV (reference sequence). In nucleotides, the CDR3 is TGTGCCAGCAGTTTATCCCGCGGACGGACATATGAAAAACTGTTTTTT. It codes for CASSLSRGRTYEKLFF.

The J gene is TRBJ2-5, the V gene TRBV5-1; D possibly corresponds to TRBD2 (5 bases). With 0 bases removed from V and 2 bases from J, the gap between germline ends came to 23 bases. The germline CDR1 and CDR2 sequences are SGHRS and YFSETQ. This CDR3 is 19 amino acids long. CDR3 region: CASSLAPPSLGRTQETQYF. The CDR3 nucleotides are TGCGCCAGCAGCTTGGCGCCGCCTTCACTCGGACGGACTCAAGAGACCCAGTACTTC.

The genes are TRBV2 and TRBJ2-2; 8 nucleotides agree with TRBD1. The CDR3 length is 14 residues. Germline CDR1 SNHLY, CDR2 FYNNEI. V was pared by 6 bases and J by 6 bases, with 6 bases of the junction left unmatched. CDR3 region: CASSSTGDPGELFF. The CDR3 DNA follows: TGTGCCAGCAGCTCGACAGGGGATCCCGGGGAGCTGTTTTTT. The full variable domain, in which reference TRBV2 and TRBJ2-2 provide the parts outside the CDR3, is EPEVTQTPSHQVTQMGQEVILRCVPISNHLYFYWYRQILGQKVEFLVSFYNNEISEKSEIFDDQFSVERPDGSNFTLKIRSTKLEDSAMYFCASSSTGDPGELFFGEGSRLTVL.

This clone was counted a single time. The rearrangement joins TRBV5-4 to TRBJ2-2, with a weak D call TRBD1 (6 bases). This CDR3 is built from 15 residues. Germline assignment: CDR1 SGHNT and CDR2 YYREEE (reference sequence). The V end was cut by 0 bases, the J end by 0 bases, with 6 bases between. CDR3 DNA sequence: TGTGCCAGCAGCTTGGCAGGGGCGAACACCGGGGAGCTGTTTTTT. Its translation is CASSLAGANTGELFF.

This clone was picked up a small number of times. J is TRBJ1-1 and V is TRBV2; D is unresolved. This CDR3 region has 12 residues. The V and J ends lost 2 bases and 2 bases respectively, with 3 bases between them. Per germline, CDR1 SNHLY and CDR2 FYNNEI. The CDR3 DNA sequence: TGTGCCAGCAGTGAACATAACACTGAAGCTTTCTTT. Amino acids: CASSEHNTEAFF.

This sequence joins TRBV6-1 and TRBJ2-6; D uncertain. Deletions cut 3 bases from V and 1 base from J, with 7 bases between. Germline-derived CDR1 and CDR2 are MNHNS and SASEGT. This CDR3 spans 15 amino acids. The CDR3 DNA follows: TGTGCCAGCAGTGACCTCCTTTCTGGGGCCAACGTCCTGACTTTC. The encoded protein is CASSDLLSGANVLTF.

V is TRBV29-1 and J is TRBJ1-1; 9 positions match TRBD1. The CDR3 covers 14 residues. CDR1 is SQVTM and CDR2 is ANQGSEA in the germline V gene. V gave up 4 bases and J gave up 3 bases; unmatched junction bases: 6. CDR3 in DNA: TGCAGCGTTGCGAAACAGGGGGCTTACACTGAAGCTTTCTTT. It specifies CSVAKQGAYTEAFF. The variable domain in full, with the rest retrieved from reference TRBV29-1 and TRBJ1-1, is SAVISQKPSRDICQRGTSLTIQCQVDSQVTMMFWYRQQPGQSLTLIATANQGSEATYESGFVIDKFPISRPNLTFSTLTVSNMSPEDSSIYLCSVAKQGAYTEAFFGQGTRLTVV.

The DNA for the CDR3 is TGTGCCAGCAGTGAAGCCAGAAATAGCAATCAGCCCCAGCATTTT. This translates into CASSEARNSNQPQHF. This sequence joins TRBV6-1 and TRBJ1-5; D remains unclear. The V and J ends lost 0 bases and 0 bases respectively, with 6 bases between them. The CDR3 is made up of 15 amino acids. Germline V lookup: CDR1 MNHNS, CDR2 SASEGT.